The sequence of this T cell receptor beta chain was determined in a study of identical twins. Trimming removed 1 base from V and 9 bases from J, with 20 bases in between. The CDR3 sequence is 16 residues long. Germline values: CDR1 SGHRS, CDR2 YFSETQ. With template switching, a universal primer site was added, and the cDNA carried unique molecular identifiers. TCRdb passed the 5' RACE reads through MiXCR, listing each CDR3 protein once. The sample yields 550,000 to 700,000 distinct CDR3 sequences, around 20% seen once. These same records also appear under a second study, on T cells expressing NK-cell markers.

The sequencing sample was made of PBMCs. This rearrangement joins TRBV5-1 to TRBJ2-1; D tentatively reads TRBD1 or TRBD2 (5 bases each). The TCR originated in a woman aged 18 to 35 in good health. In DNA, the CDR3 is TGCGCCAGCAGCTTGTCCGGGGCGCTGGTAAACCGTGAGCAGTTCTTC. Residues: CASSLSGALVNREQFF.